Following are 5 T cell receptor beta chains from one sample sequenced in a study of blood T cell repertoires in COVID-19. Profiling relied on immunoSEQ multiplex PCR, and the TCRdb table lists in-frame clones only, not all of them. The sample shows 200,000 or so clones, roughly 80% of them seen only once. The sample was PBMCs or T cells enriched from blood (not recorded which). These receptors were taken from a woman aged 45-59 years who had been exposed to COVID-19.

The gene calls are TRBV7-3 and TRBJ2-6; D gene ambiguous. Trimming cost V 5 bases and J 4 bases, with 6 bases left between them. CDR3 length: 13 residues. The germline V gene has CDR1 SGHTA and CDR2 FQGTGA. CDR3 DNA sequence: TGTGCCAGCAGCGAAAGCGGGGCCAACGTCCTGACTTTC. This codes for CASSESGANVLTF.

The gene calls are TRBV10-3 and TRBJ1-3; 7 nucleotides match TRBD1. Germline trimming cut 0 bases from V and 4 bases from J; bases unmatched to any gene: 6. This CDR3 contains 16 residues. Germline assignment: CDR1 ENHRY and CDR2 SYGVKD. The CDR3 sequence is CAISESGQDRGNTIYF. In DNA form, the CDR3 reads TGTGCCATCAGTGAGTCTGGACAGGATAGAGGAAACACCATATATTTT.

The V gene is TRBV11-2, the J gene TRBJ1-1; D may be TRBD1 (5 bases). This CDR3 is 13 amino acids long. V lost 5 bases and J 5 bases, leaving 12 bases between the germline ends. Germline assignment: CDR1 SGHAT and CDR2 FQNNGV. Here the CDR3 DNA reads TGTGCCAGCAGCAGGGGTGGGGGGACTGAAGCTTTCTTT. Its protein is CASSRGGGTEAFF.

The chain carries TRBV7-9 and TRBJ1-2; TRBD1 matches 7 bases. The V gene end was trimmed by 3 bases and the J gene end by 5 bases; junction bases not matched to a gene: 15. Looked up from germline, CDR1 is SEHNR and CDR2 is FQNEAQ (reference sequence). This CDR3 region has 17 residues. The CDR3 nucleotides are TGTGCCAGCAGCTTTAGGACAGGTATGGAGTCGATATATGGCTACACCTTC. It encodes CASSFRTGMESIYGYTF.

This sequence joins TRBV5-1 and TRBJ2-3; TRBD1 aligns across 7 bases. The ends lost 7 bases at V and 2 bases at J; junction bases unmatched: 7. The CDR3 runs to 14 residues. The germline V gene has CDR1 SGHRS and CDR2 YFSETQ. CDR3 amino acids: CASHRGPFTDTQYF. Written as DNA, the CDR3 is TGCGCCAGCCACAGGGGCCCTTTCACAGATACGCAGTATTTT. Full variable domain (missing parts from reference TRBV5-1 and TRBJ2-3): KAGVTQTPRYLIKTRGQQVTLSCSPISGHRSVSWYQQTPGQGLQFLFEYFSETQRNKGNFPGRFSGRQFSNSRSEMNVSTLELGDSALYLCASHRGPFTDTQYFGPGTRLTVL.